The present T cell receptor (beta chain) was sequenced within a study of blood T cell repertoires in COVID-19. The overall study: Both acute and convalescent COVID-19 samples were obtained from the United States, Italy and Spain. PBMCs, B-cell-depleted T cells, or T cells were the source of the cDNA or gDNA that made up the material.

Trimming stripped 3 bases from V and 2 bases from J, with 13 bases between. CDR1 and CDR2 (germline): MNHEY, SMNVEV (reference sequence). The CDR3 is 16 residues long. Generated by immunoSEQ multiplex PCR, the TCRdb table keeps only in-frame clones and is missing some. In the table there are hundreds of thousands of clones, about 88% of which are singletons. This chain joins TRBV27 and TRBJ2-2; tentatively, D is TRBD2 (5 bases). Sequencing was carried out using peripheral blood. This receptor was taken from a man aged 40-55 years with acute or convalescent COVID-19. As DNA, the CDR3 is TGTGCCAGCAGTTTTGAGGCGGGTCACAACACCGGGGAGCTGTTTTTT. It is translated as CASSFEAGHNTGELFF.